The 29 T cell receptor beta chains given below trace back to one sample, sequenced in a study of blood T cell repertoires in COVID-19. The repertoire was sequenced with immunoSEQ multiplex PCR; TCRdb's copy has only in-frame clones and lacks some. The sample holds some 260,000 clones, around nine tenths seen once. The sample comprised peripheral blood. The receptors were sampled from an older man with acute or convalescent COVID-19.

The chain has TRBV27 and TRBJ2-3, with 16 positions matching TRBD2. Germline values: CDR1 MNHEY, CDR2 SMNVEV (reference sequence). The trim removed 4 bases at V and 7 bases at J, leaving 5 bases unmatched. The CDR3 loop spans 16 amino acids. The DNA for the CDR3 is TGTGCCAGCAGTTCGGGACTAGCGGGAGGGCCCCATACGCAGTATTTT. Its translation: CASSSGLAGGPHTQYF.

The J gene is TRBJ1-2, the V gene TRBV7-8; D may be TRBD1 (6 bases). Germline V gene data show CDR1 as SGHVS and CDR2 as FQNEAQ. The CDR3 totals 14 residues. Trimming pared 3 bases from V and 4 bases from J, leaving 12 bases between. In nucleotides, the CDR3 is TGTGCCAGCAGCTTCGACAGGACCCCCTATGGCTACACCTTC. Translated, it gives CASSFDRTPYGYTF. Based on the CDR3 plus reference TRBV7-8 and TRBJ1-2, the full variable domain is GAGVSQSPRYKVAKRGQDVALRCDPISGHVSLFWYQQALGQGPEFLTYFQNEAQLDKSGLPSDRFFAERPEGSVSTLKIQRTQQEDSAVYLCASSFDRTPYGYTFGSGTRLTVV.

This clone was detected only once. This chain joins TRBV2 and TRBJ2-2, with D possibly being TRBD1 (5 bases). Trimming pared 1 base from V and 2 bases from J, leaving 11 bases between. The CDR3 is 16 amino acids. Germline V CDR1 and CDR2: SNHLY, FYNNEI. Here the CDR3 DNA reads TGTGCCAGCAGTGAAGAGGGGCTCGGAAACACCGGGGAGCTGTTTTTT. This sequence encodes CASSEEGLGNTGELFF. Filled out from reference TRBV2 and TRBJ2-2, the complete variable domain reads EPEVTQTPSHQVTQMGQEVILRCVPISNHLYFYWYRQILGQKVEFLVSFYNNEISEKSEIFDDQFSVERPDGSNFTLKIRSTKLEDSAMYFCASSEEGLGNTGELFFGEGSRLTVL.

The chain has TRBV7-2 and TRBJ2-5; possible D gene TRBD1, 6 bases. Per germline, CDR1 SGHTA and CDR2 FQGNSA. The CDR3 sequence is 14 residues long. Trimming took off 3 bases at V and 3 bases at J, with 11 bases between the two ends. Here the CDR3 reads CASSFGTYEETQYF. In DNA form, the CDR3 reads TGTGCCAGCAGCTTCGGGACATACGAAGAGACCCAGTACTTC.

The chain carries TRBV7-2 and TRBJ2-7, with D possibly TRBD2 on 6 matching bases. This CDR3 has 14 amino acids. CDR1 is SGHTA and CDR2 is FQGNSA in the germline V gene. Trimming stripped 3 bases from V and 2 bases from J, with 11 bases between. CDR3 sequence reads: CASSLRRGPYEQYF. The CDR3 region has the DNA TGTGCCAGCAGCTTGAGGCGGGGTCCCTACGAGCAGTACTTC.

The chain has TRBV15 and TRBJ2-5, with D perhaps matching TRBD2 (7 bases). The CDR3 runs 14 residues. Deletions cut 6 bases from V and 1 base from J, with 12 bases between. Germline CDR1 reads LNHNV; CDR2 reads YYDKDF (reference sequence). The CDR3 coding sequence is TGTGCCACCAGTAGGGGGAGGGCCCAAGAGACCCAGTACTTC. Protein product: CATSRGRAQETQYF.

This sequence joins TRBV28 and TRBJ1-1, with 8 bases that match TRBD1. Germline V gene lookup returns CDR1 MDHEN and CDR2 SYDVKM. This CDR3 has 14 amino acids. V dropped 8 bases and J dropped 5; count of bases not matched to a gene: 10. The DNA for the CDR3 is TGTGCCAGCGCCTGGACAGGGAGTCAAACTGAAGCTTTCTTT. It translates to CASAWTGSQTEAFF.

This chain links TRBV7-3 with TRBJ2-3; 13 nucleotides align to TRBD2. Trimming cost V 1 base and J 2 bases; bases outside gene matches: 6. The CDR3 is made up of 18 amino acids. Germline CDR1 and CDR2: SGHTA and FQGTGA. The CDR3 is CASSLMGTSGAPTDTQYF. DNA for the CDR3: TGTGCCAGCAGCTTAATGGGGACTAGCGGGGCTCCCACAGATACGCAGTATTTT.

J is TRBJ1-1 and V is TRBV14, with no clear D. The V and J ends lost 4 bases and 3 bases respectively, with 9 bases between them. This CDR3 spans 13 amino acids. Per germline, CDR1 SGHDN and CDR2 FVKESK. CDR3 region: CASSPLTDTEAFF. CDR3 bases: TGTGCCAGCAGCCCGCTAACAGACACTGAAGCTTTCTTT.

The genes are TRBV5-1 and TRBJ1-1, with 8 bases that match TRBD1. The CDR3 consists of 13 residues. Germline CDR1 is SGHRS and CDR2 is YFSETQ. J gave up 7 bases and V 4 bases, and 6 bases lay outside the gene matches. In DNA form, the CDR3 reads TGCGCCAGCAGCCAGGGGGCGTCGGGTGAAGCTTTCTTT. The encoded protein is CASSQGASGEAFF.

The gene calls are TRBV5-1 and TRBJ1-2; D call uncertain. With 5 bases removed from V and 2 bases from J, the gap between germline ends came to 4 bases. The germline CDR1 and CDR2 sequences are SGHRS and YFSETQ. This CDR3 is 11 amino acids long. CDR3 sequence reads: CASSSNYGYTF. The CDR3 DNA is TGCGCCAGCAGTAGCAACTATGGCTACACCTTC.

In DNA, the CDR3 is TGTGCCAGCAGTCTAACAGGGAACGCAGATACGCAGTATTTT. This codes for CASSLTGNADTQYF. This chain connects TRBV2 to TRBJ2-3; D is perhaps TRBD1 (6 bases). Germline values: CDR1 SNHLY, CDR2 FYNNEI. This CDR3 comprises 14 residues. V was pared by 5 bases and J by 4 bases, with 13 bases between. Drawing the rest from reference TRBV2 and TRBJ2-3, the complete variable domain is EPEVTQTPSHQVTQMGQEVILRCVPISNHLYFYWYRQILGQKVEFLVSFYNNEISEKSEIFDDQFSVERPDGSNFTLKIRSTKLEDSAMYFCASSLTGNADTQYFGPGTRLTVL.

The chain's CDR3 is CASSYSGTGVRQETQYF. The CDR3 DNA follows: TGTGCCAGCAGCTACAGTGGGACAGGGGTCAGGCAAGAGACCCAGTACTTC. This chain joins TRBV7-2 and TRBJ2-5; TRBD1 aligns across 10 bases. The V gene end was trimmed by 4 bases and the J gene end by 2 bases; junction bases not matched to a gene: 10. Germline V gene lookup returns CDR1 SGHTA and CDR2 FQGNSA. CDR3 size: 17 residues. The full variable domain, with the rest looked up from reference TRBV7-2 and TRBJ2-5, is GAGVSQSPSNKVTEKGKDVELRCDPISGHTALYWYRQSLGQGLEFLIYFQGNSAPDKSGLPSDRFSAERTGGSVSTLTIQRTQQEDSAVYLCASSYSGTGVRQETQYFGPGTRLLVL.

This clone appeared once. The chain is built from TRBV12-5 and TRBJ2-1; tentatively, D is TRBD1 (5 bases). The CDR3 length is 14 residues. Per the germline V gene, CDR1 is LGHNT and CDR2 is FRNRAP. Trimming took off 7 bases at V and 7 bases at J, with 17 bases between the two ends. CDR3: CASASWQGGNEQFF. The CDR3 DNA reads TGTGCTAGTGCTAGTTGGCAGGGCGGAAATGAGCAGTTCTTC.

The chain employs TRBV29-1 and TRBJ1-2; 7 bases map to TRBD1. The CDR3 extends over 13 amino acids. The V segment lost 6 bases and the J segment 6 bases; nucleotides outside the gene matches: 10. Germline lookup yields CDR1 SQVTM and CDR2 ANQGSEA. The CDR3 DNA sequence: TGCAGCGTGGGAGACAGGGAGAAAGATGGCTACACCTTC. This sequence encodes CSVGDREKDGYTF. Full variable domain (outside the CDR3, taken from reference TRBV29-1 and TRBJ1-2): SAVISQKPSRDICQRGTSLTIQCQVDSQVTMMFWYRQQPGQSLTLIATANQGSEATYESGFVIDKFPISRPNLTFSTLTVSNMSPEDSSIYLCSVGDREKDGYTFGSGTRLTVV.

The count of this clone is one. The rearrangement joins TRBV25-1 to TRBJ1-1; possible D gene TRBD1, 5 bases. The CDR3 is 13 residues long. Germline values: CDR1 MGHDK, CDR2 SYGVNS. Between the trimmed V and J ends, which lost 4 bases and 6 bases, there was a span of 12 bases. The CDR3 reads CASSGQGIAEAFF. The CDR3 DNA sequence: TGTGCCAGCAGTGGGCAGGGTATCGCTGAAGCTTTCTTT.

The V and J genes are TRBV7-9 and TRBJ2-3; TRBD2 matches 13 bases. With V trimmed by 8 bases and J by 0 bases, 11 bases remained unmatched. The CDR3 sequence is 18 residues long. Germline CDR1 and CDR2: SEHNR and FQNEAQ (reference sequence). Written as DNA, the CDR3 is TGTGCCAGCGGACCCCCGGGACTAGCGGGAACTAGCACAGATACGCAGTATTTT. Encoded protein: CASGPPGLAGTSTDTQYF.

The chain combines TRBV3-1 (or the pseudogene TRBV3-2) with TRBJ1-1, with D possibly TRBD1 on 5 matching bases. This CDR3 comprises 14 residues. The V and J ends lost 1 base and 5 bases respectively, with 11 bases between them. The V gene's germline CDR1 is LGHDT and CDR2 YNNKEL (reference sequence). The CDR3 bases are TGTGCCAGCAGCCAAGTTCAGGGCCGGACTGAAGCTTTCTTT. This sequence encodes CASSQVQGRTEAFF.

This sequence joins TRBV10-2 and TRBJ2-1; D is uncertain. Germline CDR1 is WSHSY and CDR2 is SAAADI. Deletions cut 7 bases from V and 0 bases from J, with 10 bases between. This CDR3 spans 14 amino acids. As DNA, the CDR3 is TGCGCCAGCATAAGCCCCCCCTCCTACAATGAGCAGTTCTTC. It encodes CASISPPSYNEQFF.

The chain employs TRBV5-4 and TRBJ2-7; the D gene is possibly TRBD2 (5 bases). CDR1 and CDR2 (germline): SGHNT, YYREEE (reference sequence). This CDR3 is built from 16 residues. Trimming removed 0 bases at V and 0 bases at J, with 13 bases between. CDR3 loop: CASSLAQKRSSYEQYF. CDR3 DNA: TGTGCCAGCAGCTTGGCCCAGAAGCGGAGCTCCTACGAGCAGTACTTC.

This clone was detected once. V and J are TRBV7-2 and TRBJ1-4; D unclear. Trimming removed 4 bases from V and 6 bases from J, with 9 bases in between. Germline V lookup: CDR1 SGHTA, CDR2 FQGNSA. This CDR3 has 13 amino acids. The CDR3 nucleotides are TGTGCCAGCAGCTCCCGCTCGGATGAAAAACTGTTTTTT. Its translation is CASSSRSDEKLFF.

This rearrangement joins TRBV28 to TRBJ2-1, with 11 bases lining up with TRBD2. Germline CDR1 reads MDHEN; CDR2 reads SYDVKM. CDR3 length equals 16 residues. Trimming removed 4 bases from V and 0 bases from J; junction bases left unmatched: 2. CDR3 in amino acids: CASSSSGRRSYNEQFF. In nucleotides, the CDR3 is TGTGCCAGCAGTTCTAGCGGGAGGCGCTCCTACAATGAGCAGTTCTTC. The full variable domain, with the rest looked up from reference TRBV28 and TRBJ2-1, is DVKVTQSSRYLVKRTGEKVFLECVQDMDHENMFWYRQDPGLGLRLIYFSYDVKMKEKGDIPEGYSVSREKKERFSLILESASTNQTSMYLCASSSSGRRSYNEQFFGPGTRLTVL.

The chain recombines TRBV2 with TRBJ1-6; D not certain. Deletions cut 4 bases from V and 7 bases from J, with 14 bases between. The CDR3 contains 15 residues. Germline CDR1 is SNHLY and CDR2 is FYNNEI. The CDR3 coding sequence is TGTGCCAGCAGTGGAGAGGGAGTAGGCAATTCACCCCTCCACTTT. It encodes CASSGEGVGNSPLHF.

This chain uses TRBV6-5 with TRBJ1-1; 8 positions match TRBD1. The trim removed 7 bases at V and 2 bases at J, leaving 6 bases unmatched. CDR1 is MNHEY, CDR2 SVGAGI, per germline. CDR3 size: 14 residues. The CDR3 nucleotides read TGTGCCAGCATTTCCGGGACAGGCAACACTGAAGCTTTCTTT. It yields the protein CASISGTGNTEAFF.

Remarks on this clone: One junction end disagrees with the germline gene, perhaps due to a read error. V and J are TRBV27 and TRBJ1-3, with unresolved D. There are 18 residues in the CDR3. Germline V gene lookup returns CDR1 MNHEY and CDR2 SMNVEV (reference sequence). The chain's CDR3 is CASSSLRHGVGSGNIIYF. Written as DNA, the CDR3 is TGTGCCAGCAGTTCCCTAAGGCACGGGGTAGGTTCTGGAAACATCATATATTTT.

V usage is TRBV19 and J usage is TRBJ1-5, with TRBD1 as a possible D gene (5 bases). The CDR3 is 14 amino acids. Trimming pared 4 bases from V and 8 bases from J, leaving 15 bases between. Germline values: CDR1 LNHDA, CDR2 SQIVND (reference sequence). The CDR3 DNA reads as TGTGCCAGTAGTACCCGACAGTTTACGGAGCCCCAGCATTTT. Its protein is CASSTRQFTEPQHF.

V gene TRBV10-3 combines with J gene TRBJ1-6; weak D call: TRBD1 (5 bases). Per the germline V gene, CDR1 is ENHRY and CDR2 is SYGVKD. The CDR3 has 15 amino acids. V was trimmed by 2 bases and J by 5 bases, leaving 10 bases between them. CDR3 sequence reads: CAISERGTDNSPLHF. CDR3 coding DNA: TGTGCCATCAGTGAGAGGGGAACTGATAATTCACCCCTCCACTTT.

The chain carries TRBV5-1 and TRBJ2-1; D is ambiguous. The germline gives CDR1 SGHRS, CDR2 YFSETQ. The CDR3 consists of 16 residues. Trimming stripped 1 base from V and 0 bases from J, with 11 bases between. The CDR3 bases are TGCGCCAGCAGCTTGCTCGAACTTAGCTCCTACAATGAGCAGTTCTTC. Encoded protein: CASSLLELSSYNEQFF.

CDR3 sequence: CARREPNQQGRDYNEQFF. CDR3 coding DNA: TGCGCCAGGCGGGAGCCGAATCAACAGGGTAGGGACTACAATGAGCAGTTCTTC. The chain carries TRBV5-1 and TRBJ2-1; TRBD2 might be the D (7 bases). Germline V gene sequence: CDR1 SGHRS, CDR2 YFSETQ. There are 18 residues in the CDR3. V was shortened by 8 bases and J by 3 bases, with 27 bases between the two germline ends.